The clone carrying this T cell receptor (beta chain) has a count of ten or more. The antigen is not known. The source of the sample is a study of breast tumors, draining lymph nodes, adjacent tissues. Germline V gene lookup returns CDR1 SGHDT and CDR2 YYEEEE. The CDR3 totals 12 residues. The V gene lost 1 base and the J gene lost 7 bases, with 9 bases spanning the gap. TCRdb independently ran MiXCR on the multiplex PCR reads; one entry per CDR3 protein. The sample records 200,000 to 250,000 distinct CDR3 sequences, roughly a third being singletons. Axillary draining lymph nodes of breast cancer patients supplied the node samples. Study-level results: The lymph node origin of tumor T cells was framed as consistent with a hypothesis, not demonstrated.

The genes are TRBV5-6 and TRBJ2-7; no clear D gene. The sequencing input was axillary lymph node tissue. This TCR came from a female donor with breast cancer. Some clones in this sample may be carry-over from other donors' samples. The CDR3: CASSLRIGEQYF. CDR3 sequence (DNA): TGTGCCAGCAGCTTGCGGATCGGGGAGCAGTACTTC.